This entry lists 21 T cell receptor beta chains sequenced from one sample in a study of chemoradiotherapy in HPV16-positive cancers. Repertoires were generated with immunoSEQ multiplex PCR, while TCRdb's copy carries only in-frame clones and drops some. This table holds 1,900 or so clones, about nine tenths found once. The source material was tumor tissue, sampled from a patient who underwent chemoradiotherapy. All receptors come from a human donor with HPV-associated anogenital cancer.

This chain joins TRBV4-3 and TRBJ1-2, with unresolved D. Trimming removed 0 bases at V and 5 bases at J, with 13 bases between. This CDR3 is 15 amino acids long. Germline CDR1 reads LGHNA; CDR2 reads YSLEER. This chain's CDR3 is CASSQELQGRYGYTF. The CDR3, as DNA: TGCGCCAGCAGCCAAGAATTACAAGGGAGATATGGCTACACCTTC.

This chain joins TRBV19 and TRBJ2-1; either TRBD1 or TRBD2 may fit D (5 bases each). Between the trimmed V and J ends, which lost 4 bases and 4 bases, there was a span of 14 bases. The CDR3 runs to 15 residues. Germline V gives CDR1 LNHDA, CDR2 SQIVND (reference sequence). DNA for the CDR3: TGTGCCAGTAGTAGGGTACCGGGACCTTACAATGAGCAGTTCTTC. This encodes CASSRVPGPYNEQFF.

CDR3 region: CASSLWGGYREQFF. Written as DNA, the CDR3 is TGTGCCAGCAGCTTATGGGGCGGTTATAGGGAGCAGTTCTTC. The genes are TRBV5-8 and TRBJ2-1; D may be TRBD1 (5 bases). V lost 2 bases and J 10 bases, leaving 16 bases between the germline ends. The germline V gene has CDR1 SGHTS and CDR2 YDEGEE. The CDR3 totals 14 residues.

In nucleotides, the CDR3 is TGCGCCAGCAGCCCCACTAGAGATACGCAGTATTTT. It translates to CASSPTRDTQYF. The chain employs TRBV5-1 and TRBJ2-3; the D gene is possibly TRBD2 (5 bases). V lost 4 bases and J lost 5, with 8 bases in between. Germline V gene lookup returns CDR1 SGHRS and CDR2 YFSETQ. The CDR3 consists of 12 residues.

The genes are TRBV29-1 and TRBJ2-1; 8 bases line up with TRBD1. The CDR3 has 13 residues. CDR1 is SQVTM, CDR2 ANQGSEA, per germline. The trim removed 6 bases at V and 6 bases at J, leaving 7 bases unmatched. The CDR3 protein is CSVATGDLNEQFF. Written as DNA, the CDR3 is TGCAGCGTGGCGACAGGGGACCTCAATGAGCAGTTCTTC.

The rearrangement joins TRBV28 to TRBJ2-5; weak D call: TRBD2 (5 bases). Germline CDR1 and CDR2: MDHEN and SYDVKM. The CDR3 totals 15 residues. Trimming left V 5 bases short and J 3 bases short, with 16 bases between. DNA for the CDR3: TGTGCCAGCAGTCCCCGAGGCGCGGAGGAAGAGACCCAGTACTTC. It translates to CASSPRGAEEETQYF.

This chain connects TRBV28 to TRBJ2-1; D is uncertain. Germline V gene sequence: CDR1 MDHEN, CDR2 SYDVKM. Deletions cut 7 bases from V and 8 bases from J, with 9 bases between. CDR3 length equals 11 residues. CDR3 region: CASKDNDEQFF. CDR3 in DNA: TGTGCCAGCAAAGATAACGATGAGCAGTTCTTC.

The chain employs TRBV2 and TRBJ2-2; tentatively, D is TRBD1 (6 bases). The CDR3 totals 12 residues. The V gene's germline CDR1 is SNHLY and CDR2 FYNNEI. V shed 8 bases and J shed 3 bases, with 7 bases lying between them. The CDR3 bases are TGTGCCAGCCACAGGGACACCGGGGAGCTGTTTTTT. Encoded protein: CASHRDTGELFF.

This chain links TRBV10-2 with TRBJ2-4; TRBD2 agrees at 9 bases. The length of the CDR3 is 15 residues. With 8 bases clipped from V and 1 base from J, the junction kept 6 bases outside the gene matches. Germline CDR1 is WSHSY and CDR2 is SAAADI. As DNA, the CDR3 is TGCGCCAGCCAACCCGGACTAGCGGCCAAAAACATTCAGTACTTC. This sequence encodes CASQPGLAAKNIQYF.

This clone is a singleton in its sample. The CDR3, as DNA: TGTGCCAGCTCACAAGGACAGGGGGCTATTGGCTACACCTTC. Translating gives CASSQGQGAIGYTF. The chain links TRBV18 to TRBJ1-2; TRBD1 aligns across 11 bases. Looked up from germline, CDR1 is KGHSH and CDR2 is LQKENI. V shed 4 bases, J shed 7 bases, and the junction held 5 bases outside the gene matches. The CDR3 totals 14 residues.

A few counts support this clone. V usage is TRBV6-5 and J usage is TRBJ1-1; tentative D call: TRBD1 (6 bases). This CDR3 has 13 residues. Looked up from germline, CDR1 is MNHEY and CDR2 is SVGAGI. Trimming pared 2 bases from V and 4 bases from J, leaving 8 bases between. The CDR3 DNA sequence: TGTGCCAGCAGTTACCAGGGGAGCACTGAAGCTTTCTTT. This encodes CASSYQGSTEAFF.

This rearrangement joins TRBV7-9 to TRBJ2-5; 7 bases match TRBD1. The CDR3 has 13 residues. Trimming cost V 4 bases and J 5 bases; bases outside gene matches: 4. Germline values: CDR1 SEHNR, CDR2 FQNEAQ (reference sequence). The CDR3 protein is CASSSRGPETQYF. The CDR3, as DNA: TGTGCCAGCAGCTCAAGGGGGCCGGAGACCCAGTACTTC.

The rearrangement uses TRBV10-3 and TRBJ2-7, with D possibly being TRBD1 (6 bases). The CDR3 covers 15 residues. The V end lost 0 bases, the J end lost 3 bases, and 12 bases lay between the germline ends. Germline V gene data show CDR1 as ENHRY and CDR2 as SYGVKD. CDR3 sequence: CAISESGGRDYEQYV. The CDR3 bases are TGTGCCATCAGTGAGTCAGGGGGACGGGACTACGAGCAGTACGTC.

The V and J genes are TRBV6-6 and TRBJ1-2, with 7 nucleotides matching TRBD1. The CDR3 length is 13 residues. Per the germline V gene, CDR1 is MNHNY and CDR2 is SVGAGI (reference sequence). V was pared by 7 bases and J by 6 bases, with 8 bases of the junction left unmatched. The CDR3, as DNA: TGTGCCAGCACAGGGACAGAAAGAGATGGCTACACCTTC. Translated: CASTGTERDGYTF.

The chain joins TRBV29-1 to TRBJ1-2; tentative D call: TRBD1 (6 bases). There are 13 residues in the CDR3. In germline, CDR1 is SQVTM, CDR2 ANQGSEA. The germline V and J ends were trimmed by 6 bases and 4 bases, with 15 bases remaining between them. CDR3 bases: TGCAGCGTCCACACAGGGTTTCCCTATGGCTACACCTTC. It specifies CSVHTGFPYGYTF.

The chain recombines TRBV12-5 with TRBJ1-2, with no clear D. V was cut by 2 bases and J by 6 bases, with 10 bases left in between. Germline assignment: CDR1 LGHNT and CDR2 FRNRAP. This CDR3 spans 13 amino acids. CDR3: CASGLTPADGYTF. The CDR3 nucleotides are TGTGCTAGTGGTTTGACCCCAGCGGATGGCTACACCTTC.

This rearrangement joins TRBV6-1 to TRBJ1-6, with D perhaps matching TRBD1 (6 bases). From germline, CDR1 is MNHNS and CDR2 SASEGT. The germline V and J ends were trimmed by 1 base and 5 bases, with 6 bases remaining between them. This CDR3 is built from 14 residues. In DNA form, the CDR3 reads TGTGCCAGCAGTGAAGGGACAGATAATTCACCCCTCCACTTT. It yields the protein CASSEGTDNSPLHF.

In its sample, this clone was seen a few times. The chain employs TRBV6-4 and TRBJ2-3; D remains ambiguous. The CDR3 totals 14 residues. The V gene's germline CDR1 is MRHNA and CDR2 SNTAGT. Between the trimmed V and J ends, which lost 0 bases and 3 bases, there was a span of 7 bases. CDR3 sequence reads: CASSDSGETDTQYF. In DNA form, the CDR3 reads TGTGCCAGCAGTGACTCTGGCGAGACAGATACGCAGTATTTT.

The chain uses TRBV11-2 and TRBJ1-6, with D uncertain. With 0 bases removed from V and 6 bases from J, the gap between germline ends came to 9 bases. CDR1 is SGHAT and CDR2 is FQNNGV in the germline V gene. This CDR3 comprises 15 residues. The CDR3, as DNA: TGTGCCAGCAGCTTAGATCCCAGCTTTAATTCACCCCTCCACTTT. Amino acid sequence: CASSLDPSFNSPLHF.

The chain has TRBV6-5 and TRBJ1-2; 9 bases are a match to TRBD1. CDR3 size: 12 residues. CDR1 and CDR2 (germline): MNHEY, SVGAGI. After removal of 4 bases from V and 8 bases from J, the junction contained 2 bases not matched to a gene. CDR3 sequence: CASSLGQGGYTF. The CDR3 DNA reads TGTGCCAGCAGTTTGGGACAGGGAGGCTACACCTTC.

This sequence joins TRBV7-2 and TRBJ1-2; the D is unclear. The ends were cut back, 3 bases at V and 2 bases at J, with 7 bases in the middle. The CDR3 runs 13 residues. Germline loops: CDR1 SGHTA, CDR2 FQGNSA. CDR3 loop: CASSFNGNYGYTF. In nucleotides, the CDR3 is TGTGCCAGCAGCTTCAACGGCAACTATGGCTACACCTTC. Full variable domain (outside the CDR3, taken from reference TRBV7-2 and TRBJ1-2): GAGVSQSPSNKVTEKGKDVELRCDPISGHTALYWYRQSLGQGLEFLIYFQGNSAPDKSGLPSDRFSAERTGGSVSTLTIQRTQQEDSAVYLCASSFNGNYGYTFGSGTRLTVV.